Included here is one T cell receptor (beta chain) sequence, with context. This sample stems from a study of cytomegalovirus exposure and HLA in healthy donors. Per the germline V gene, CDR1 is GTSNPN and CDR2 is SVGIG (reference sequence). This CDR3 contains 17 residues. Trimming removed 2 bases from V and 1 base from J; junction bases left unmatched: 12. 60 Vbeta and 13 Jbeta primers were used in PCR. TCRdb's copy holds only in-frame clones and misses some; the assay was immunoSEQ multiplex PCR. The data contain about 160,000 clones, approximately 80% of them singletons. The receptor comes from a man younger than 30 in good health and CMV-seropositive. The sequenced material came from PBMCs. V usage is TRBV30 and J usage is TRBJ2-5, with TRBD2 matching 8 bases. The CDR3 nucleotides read TGTGCCTGGAGTTCAGGTACCGGGAGGGGGGTCCAAGAGACCCAGTACTTC. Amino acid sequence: CAWSSGTGRGVQETQYF.